These T cell receptor beta chains were read from a single sample in a study of T cells in Graves' hyperthyroidism and ophthalmopathy. TCRdb passed the multiplex PCR reads through MiXCR, listing each CDR3 protein once. The data contain under 800,000 distinct CDR3 sequences, 12% to 15% of them singletons. Sequencing used blood. The receptor set was obtained from a woman aged 18-29 years with Graves' hyperthyroidism. Each CDR3 is given with its conserved first and last residue. Fields, in order: D gene, V gene, clone size, J gene, CDR3 DNA, CDR3 protein. D genes are given only for firm matches. Size is omitted from some rows. Given values are once, few, many or a class for expanded clones.

d_gene: -
v_gene: TRBV20-1
abundance: many
j_gene: TRBJ2-7
CDR3nt: TGCAGTGCTACAAAACAGCCCACCTGGAGCGAGCAGTACTTC
CDR3aa: CSATKQPTWSEQYF

d_gene: TRBD1
v_gene: TRBV27
abundance: many
j_gene: TRBJ2-7
CDR3nt: TGTGCCAGCAGCTTGGACAGGGGATCGCGGGAGCAGTACTTC
CDR3aa: CASSLDRGSREQYF

d_gene: -
v_gene: TRBV13
abundance: many
j_gene: TRBJ2-3
CDR3nt: TGTGCCAGCAGCTTAGGGCTCGGGACTAGCACAGATACGCAGTATTTT
CDR3aa: CASSLGLGTSTDTQYF

d_gene: -
v_gene: TRBV7-2
abundance: -
j_gene: TRBJ2-1
CDR3nt: TGTGCCAGCAGCTTGAGTTCCGCCGAAAAGTGGTTCTTC
CDR3aa: CASSLSSAEKWFF

d_gene: -
v_gene: TRBV24-1
abundance: -
j_gene: TRBJ2-1
CDR3nt: TGTGCCACCAGGGGACAATTCAATGAGCAGTTCTTC
CDR3aa: CATRGQFNEQFF

d_gene: TRBD1
v_gene: TRBV7-9
abundance: many
j_gene: TRBJ2-7
CDR3nt: TGTGCCAGCAGCTTCTTCCGGACAGGGGGCTACGAGCAGTACTTC
CDR3aa: CASSFFRTGGYEQYF

d_gene: -
v_gene: TRBV28
abundance: many
j_gene: TRBJ2-5
CDR3nt: TGTGCCAGCAGGCCAGAGGTCTCCCGGGGGAGCCAGTACTTC
CDR3aa: CASRPEVSRGSQYF

d_gene: TRBD2
v_gene: TRBV7-8
abundance: many
j_gene: TRBJ2-1
CDR3nt: TGTGCCAGCAGCTTAGGAGCCCTGGGACTAGCCTACAATGAGCAGTTCTTC
CDR3aa: CASSLGALGLAYNEQFF

d_gene: -
v_gene: TRBV2
abundance: -
j_gene: TRBJ1-5
CDR3nt: TGTGCCAGCAGTGGACAGGCCCATAGCAATCAGCCCCAGCATTTT
CDR3aa: CASSGQAHSNQPQHF

d_gene: -
v_gene: TRBV7-9
abundance: -
j_gene: TRBJ2-7
CDR3nt: TGTGTCAGCAGCTCGCCGCGACAGGATTTCTACGAGCAGTACTTC
CDR3aa: CVSSSPRQDFYEQYF

d_gene: TRBD2
v_gene: TRBV24-1
abundance: many
j_gene: TRBJ2-1
CDR3nt: TGTGCCACCAGTGATCTCCCGACTAGCGGGGTCTACAATGAGCAGTTCTTC
CDR3aa: CATSDLPTSGVYNEQFF

d_gene: -
v_gene: TRBV20-1
abundance: many
j_gene: TRBJ2-7
CDR3nt: TGCAGTGCTAGAGGGACTACTGTTGACTACGAGCAGTACTTC
CDR3aa: CSARGTTVDYEQYF

d_gene: -
v_gene: TRBV28
abundance: many
j_gene: TRBJ2-5
CDR3nt: TGTGCCAGCAGAGGGGGGGGGTACCAAGAGACCCAGTACTTC
CDR3aa: CASRGGGYQETQYF

d_gene: -
v_gene: TRBV6-1
abundance: many
j_gene: TRBJ2-3
CDR3nt: TGTGCCAGCAGTGACCGCATTTTTAGCACAGATACGCAGTATTTT
CDR3aa: CASSDRIFSTDTQYF

d_gene: -
v_gene: TRBV28
abundance: -
j_gene: TRBJ2-7
CDR3nt: TGTGCCAGCAGTCCTAATCGGTGGGGGCCCTCCTACGAGCAGTACTTC
CDR3aa: CASSPNRWGPSYEQYF

d_gene: -
v_gene: TRBV19
abundance: -
j_gene: TRBJ2-7
CDR3nt: TGTGCTACGCGGGACCTCAGCTCCTACGAGCAGTACTTC
CDR3aa: CATRDLSSYEQYF

d_gene: -
v_gene: TRBV20-1
abundance: -
j_gene: TRBJ1-5
CDR3nt: TGCAGTGCTAGAGAATTCTTTTTGGGGTCCAAGCCCCAGCATTTT
CDR3aa: CSAREFFLGSKPQHF